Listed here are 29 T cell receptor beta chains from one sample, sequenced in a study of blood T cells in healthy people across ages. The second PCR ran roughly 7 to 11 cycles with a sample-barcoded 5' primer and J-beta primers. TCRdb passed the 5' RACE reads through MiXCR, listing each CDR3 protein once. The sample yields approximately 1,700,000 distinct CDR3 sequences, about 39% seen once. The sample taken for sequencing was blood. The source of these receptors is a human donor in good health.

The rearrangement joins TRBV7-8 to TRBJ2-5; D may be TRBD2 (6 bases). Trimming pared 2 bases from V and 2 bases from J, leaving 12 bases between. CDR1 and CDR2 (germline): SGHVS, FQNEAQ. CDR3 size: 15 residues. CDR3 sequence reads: CASSLPLASQETQYF. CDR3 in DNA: TGTGCCAGCAGCTTACCCCTAGCGTCACAAGAGACCCAGTACTTC. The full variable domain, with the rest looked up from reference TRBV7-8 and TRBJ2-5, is GAGVSQSPRYKVAKRGQDVALRCDPISGHVSLFWYQQALGQGPEFLTYFQNEAQLDKSGLPSDRFFAERPEGSVSTLKIQRTQQEDSAVYLCASSLPLASQETQYFGPGTRLLVL.

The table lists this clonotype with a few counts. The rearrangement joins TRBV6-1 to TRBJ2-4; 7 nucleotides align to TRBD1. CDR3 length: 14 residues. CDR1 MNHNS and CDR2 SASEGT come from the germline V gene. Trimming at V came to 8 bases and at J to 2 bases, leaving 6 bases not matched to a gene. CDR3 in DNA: TGTGCCAGCCGCTTGACAGGGACCAAAAACATTCAGTACTTC. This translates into CASRLTGTKNIQYF.

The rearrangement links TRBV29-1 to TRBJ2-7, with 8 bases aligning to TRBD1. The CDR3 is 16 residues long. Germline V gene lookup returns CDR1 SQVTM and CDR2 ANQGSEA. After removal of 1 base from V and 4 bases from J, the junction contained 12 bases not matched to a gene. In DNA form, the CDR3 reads TGCAGCGTTGAAGGGGTGGCAGGGGGCGCCTCATACGAGCAGTACTTC. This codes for CSVEGVAGGASYEQYF.

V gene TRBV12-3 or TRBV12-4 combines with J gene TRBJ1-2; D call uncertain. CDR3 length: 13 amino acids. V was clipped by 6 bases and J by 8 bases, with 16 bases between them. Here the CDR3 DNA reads TGTGCCAGCAGCCTAATAGGTTCCCTGGGCTACACCTTC. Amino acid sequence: CASSLIGSLGYTF.

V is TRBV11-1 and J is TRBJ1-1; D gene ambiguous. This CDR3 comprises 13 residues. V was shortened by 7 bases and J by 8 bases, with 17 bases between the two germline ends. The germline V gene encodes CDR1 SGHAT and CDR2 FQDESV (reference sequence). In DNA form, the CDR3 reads TGTGCCAGCACCACTCCGACGAGGGCCGAAGCTTTCTTT. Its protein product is CASTTPTRAEAFF.

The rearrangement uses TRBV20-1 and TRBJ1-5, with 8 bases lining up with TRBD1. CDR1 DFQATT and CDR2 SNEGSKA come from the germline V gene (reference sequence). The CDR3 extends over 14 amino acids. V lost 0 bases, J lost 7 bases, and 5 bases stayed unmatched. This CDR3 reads CSARDRTGLQPQHF. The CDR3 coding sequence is TGCAGTGCTAGAGACCGGACAGGGCTACAGCCCCAGCATTTT.

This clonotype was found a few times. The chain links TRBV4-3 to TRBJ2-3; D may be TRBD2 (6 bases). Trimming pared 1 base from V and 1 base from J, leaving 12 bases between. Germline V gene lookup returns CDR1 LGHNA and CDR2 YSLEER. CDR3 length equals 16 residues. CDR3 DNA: TGCGCCAGCAGCCAAGTCGGGGGAGGACGCACAGATACGCAGTATTTT. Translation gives CASSQVGGGRTDTQYF.

The CDR3 nucleotides read TGCAGTGCTAGAGACCGCGGGAGAGATGGCACAGATACGCAGTATTTT. Its protein is CSARDRGRDGTDTQYF. V gene TRBV20-1 combines with J gene TRBJ2-3; 7 bases fit TRBD2. The CDR3 is 16 residues long. Germline values: CDR1 DFQATT, CDR2 SNEGSKA (reference sequence). The V gene end was trimmed by 0 bases and the J gene end by 1 base; junction bases not matched to a gene: 7.

The CDR3 here is CASSLRSGEETQYF. The CDR3 DNA sequence: TGTGCCAGCAGCTTAAGGAGCGGGGAAGAGACCCAGTACTTC. V is TRBV7-2 and J is TRBJ2-5, with 7 bases that match TRBD2. Germline V gives CDR1 SGHTA, CDR2 FQGNSA. Trimming cost V 2 bases and J 3 bases; bases outside gene matches: 3. The CDR3 has 14 amino acids.

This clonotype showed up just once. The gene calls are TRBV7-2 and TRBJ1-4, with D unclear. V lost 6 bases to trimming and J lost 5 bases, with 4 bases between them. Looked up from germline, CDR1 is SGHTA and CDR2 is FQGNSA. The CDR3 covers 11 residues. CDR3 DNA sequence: TGTGCCAGCAGGATGAATGAAAAACTGTTTTTT. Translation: CASRMNEKLFF.

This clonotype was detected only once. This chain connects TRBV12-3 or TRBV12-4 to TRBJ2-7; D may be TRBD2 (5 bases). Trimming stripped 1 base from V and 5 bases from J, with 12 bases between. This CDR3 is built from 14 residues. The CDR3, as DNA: TGTGCCAGCAGTTTAGAGGTTAGGAGGAACGAGCAGTACTTC. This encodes CASSLEVRRNEQYF.

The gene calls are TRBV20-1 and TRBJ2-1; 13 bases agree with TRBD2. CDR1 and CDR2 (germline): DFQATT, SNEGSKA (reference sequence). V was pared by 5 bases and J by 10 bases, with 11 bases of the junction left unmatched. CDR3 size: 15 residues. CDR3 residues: CSAGSGLAGAGEQFF. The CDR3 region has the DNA TGCAGTGCTGGTTCAGGACTAGCGGGGGCAGGGGAGCAGTTCTTC.

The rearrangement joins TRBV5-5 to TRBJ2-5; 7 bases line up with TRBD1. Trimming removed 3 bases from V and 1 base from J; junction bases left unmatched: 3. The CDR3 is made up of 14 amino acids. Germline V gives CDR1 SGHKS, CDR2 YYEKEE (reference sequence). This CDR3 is CASSWTGIQETQYF. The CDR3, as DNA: TGTGCCAGCAGCTGGACAGGCATCCAAGAGACCCAGTACTTC.

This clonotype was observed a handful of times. The CDR3 DNA reads as TGTGCCAGCAGCCCACAGGGAGGGTCCTTGAACACTGAAGCTTTCTTT. It is translated as CASSPQGGSLNTEAFF. The chain is built from TRBV5-5 and TRBJ1-1; D may be TRBD1 (6 bases). Germline V gene data show CDR1 as SGHKS and CDR2 as YYEKEE (reference sequence). CDR3 length equals 16 residues. Trimming removed 4 bases from V and 0 bases from J, with 16 bases in between.

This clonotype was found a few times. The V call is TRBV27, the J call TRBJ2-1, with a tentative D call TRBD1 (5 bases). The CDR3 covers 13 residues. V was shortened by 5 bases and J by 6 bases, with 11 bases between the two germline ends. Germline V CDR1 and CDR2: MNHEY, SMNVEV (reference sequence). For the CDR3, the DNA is TGTGCCAGCAGTCCCAGGGTCACCAATGAGCAGTTCTTC. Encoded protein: CASSPRVTNEQFF.

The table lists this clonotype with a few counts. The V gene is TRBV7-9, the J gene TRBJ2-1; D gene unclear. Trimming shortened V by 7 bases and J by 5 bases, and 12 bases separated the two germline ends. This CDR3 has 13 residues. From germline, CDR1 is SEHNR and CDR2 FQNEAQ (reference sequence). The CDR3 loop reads CASTFIEDNEQFF. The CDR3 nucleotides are TGTGCCAGCACTTTCATAGAGGACAATGAGCAGTTCTTC. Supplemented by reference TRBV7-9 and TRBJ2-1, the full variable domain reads DTGVSQNPRHKITKRGQNVTFRCDPISEHNRLYWYRQTLGQGPEFLTYFQNEAQLEKSRLLSDRFSAERPKGSFSTLEIQRTEQGDSAMYLCASTFIEDNEQFFGPGTRLTVL.

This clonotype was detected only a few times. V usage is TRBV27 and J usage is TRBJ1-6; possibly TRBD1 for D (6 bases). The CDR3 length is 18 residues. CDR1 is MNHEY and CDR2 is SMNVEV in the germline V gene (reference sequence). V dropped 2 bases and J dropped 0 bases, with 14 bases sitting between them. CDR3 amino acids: CASSLITGTSSYNSPLHF. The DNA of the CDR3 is TGTGCCAGCAGTTTAATTACAGGGACGAGCTCCTATAATTCACCCCTCCACTTT.

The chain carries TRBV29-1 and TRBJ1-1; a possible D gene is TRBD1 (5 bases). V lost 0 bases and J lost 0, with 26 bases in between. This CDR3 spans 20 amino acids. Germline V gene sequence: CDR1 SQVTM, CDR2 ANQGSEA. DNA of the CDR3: TGCAGCGTTGAAGATCTTATCAGTTGGGACGATGGGGGGATGAACACTGAAGCTTTCTTT. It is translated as CSVEDLISWDDGGMNTEAFF.

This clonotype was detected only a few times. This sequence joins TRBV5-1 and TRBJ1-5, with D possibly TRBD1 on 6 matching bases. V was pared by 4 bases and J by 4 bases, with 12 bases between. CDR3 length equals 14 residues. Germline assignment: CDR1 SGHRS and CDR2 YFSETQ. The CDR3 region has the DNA TGCGCCAGCAGCCCAGGGGAACCTAATCAGCCCCAGCATTTT. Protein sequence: CASSPGEPNQPQHF.

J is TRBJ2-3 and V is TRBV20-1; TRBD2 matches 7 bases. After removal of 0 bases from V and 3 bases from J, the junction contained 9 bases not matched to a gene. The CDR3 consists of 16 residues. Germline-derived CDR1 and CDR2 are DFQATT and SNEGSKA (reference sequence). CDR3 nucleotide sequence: TGCAGTGCTAGAGATGTCAAAAGCGGGGAGACAGATACGCAGTATTTT. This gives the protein CSARDVKSGETDTQYF.

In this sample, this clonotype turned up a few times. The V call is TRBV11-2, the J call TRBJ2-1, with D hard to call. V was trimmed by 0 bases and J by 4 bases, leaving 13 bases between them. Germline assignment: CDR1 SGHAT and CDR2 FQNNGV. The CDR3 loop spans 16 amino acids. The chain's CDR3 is CASSLESLGFYNEQFF. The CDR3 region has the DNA TGTGCCAGCAGCTTAGAATCGCTAGGGTTTTACAATGAGCAGTTCTTC.

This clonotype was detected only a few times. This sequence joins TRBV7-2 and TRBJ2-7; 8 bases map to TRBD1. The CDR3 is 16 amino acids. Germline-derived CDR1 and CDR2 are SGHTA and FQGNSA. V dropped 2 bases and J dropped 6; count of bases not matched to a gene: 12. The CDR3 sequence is CASSLKLGSGTGEQYF. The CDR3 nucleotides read TGTGCCAGCAGCTTAAAACTTGGGTCAGGGACAGGCGAGCAGTACTTC.

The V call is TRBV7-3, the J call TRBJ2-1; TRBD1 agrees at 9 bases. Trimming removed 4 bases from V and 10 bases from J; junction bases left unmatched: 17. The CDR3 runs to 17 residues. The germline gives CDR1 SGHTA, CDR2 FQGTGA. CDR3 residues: CASSSGTAGQGGYEQFF. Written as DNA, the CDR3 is TGTGCCAGCAGCTCGGGGACGGCGGGACAGGGAGGCTACGAGCAGTTCTTC.

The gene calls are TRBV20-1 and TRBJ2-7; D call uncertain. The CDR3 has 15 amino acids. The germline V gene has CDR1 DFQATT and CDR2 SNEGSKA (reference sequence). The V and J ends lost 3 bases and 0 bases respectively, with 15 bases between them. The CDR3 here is CSARRPSYYSYEQYF. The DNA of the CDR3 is TGCAGTGCTAGGAGGCCCAGCTACTACTCCTACGAGCAGTACTTC.

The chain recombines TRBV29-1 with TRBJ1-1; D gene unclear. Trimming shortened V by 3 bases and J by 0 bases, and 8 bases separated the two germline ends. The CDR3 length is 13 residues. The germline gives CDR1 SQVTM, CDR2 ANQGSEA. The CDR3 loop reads CSVEHSMNTEAFF. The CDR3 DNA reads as TGCAGCGTTGAGCATTCCATGAACACTGAAGCTTTCTTT.

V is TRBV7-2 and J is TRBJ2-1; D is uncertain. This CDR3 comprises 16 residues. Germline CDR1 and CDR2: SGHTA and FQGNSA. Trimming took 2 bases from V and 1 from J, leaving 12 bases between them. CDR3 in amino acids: CASSLISTASYNEQFF. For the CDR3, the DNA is TGTGCCAGCAGCTTAATTAGTACAGCATCCTACAATGAGCAGTTCTTC.

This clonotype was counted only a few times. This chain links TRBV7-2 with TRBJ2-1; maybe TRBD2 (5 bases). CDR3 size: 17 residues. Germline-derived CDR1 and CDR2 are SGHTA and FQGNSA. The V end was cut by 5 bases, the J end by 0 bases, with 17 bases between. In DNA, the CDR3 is TGTGCCAGCAGCCCAAGGTCGGGGTTGAGCTCCTACAATGAGCAGTTCTTC. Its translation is CASSPRSGLSSYNEQFF.

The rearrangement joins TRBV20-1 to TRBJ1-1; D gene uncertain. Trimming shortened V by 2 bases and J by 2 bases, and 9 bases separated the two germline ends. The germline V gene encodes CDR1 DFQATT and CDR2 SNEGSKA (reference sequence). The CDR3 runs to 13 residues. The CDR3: CSARPNFNTEAFF. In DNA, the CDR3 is TGCAGTGCTAGACCCAATTTTAACACTGAAGCTTTCTTT.

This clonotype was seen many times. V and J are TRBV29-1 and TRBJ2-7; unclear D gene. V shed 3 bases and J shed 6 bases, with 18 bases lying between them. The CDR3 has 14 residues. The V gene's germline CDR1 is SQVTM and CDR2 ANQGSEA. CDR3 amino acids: CSVDHWPLAFEQYF. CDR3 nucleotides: TGCAGCGTTGATCACTGGCCGTTAGCTTTCGAGCAGTACTTC.